The 28 T cell receptor beta chains below all came from one sample that was sequenced in a study of T cell responses to AZD1222 COVID-19 vaccine. Assay: immunoSEQ multiplex PCR; the TCRdb copy retains only in-frame clones and omits some. The table shows some 200,000 clones, with about 94% occurring only once. The specimen comprised peripheral blood, sampled 28 days after the second dose of the MenACWY control vaccine. These receptor sequences come from an adult who received the MenACWY meningococcal vaccine as a control.

V is TRBV7-2 and J is TRBJ2-2, with D hard to call. The germline V gene encodes CDR1 SGHTA and CDR2 FQGNSA. Trimming removed 5 bases at V and 7 bases at J, with 17 bases between. This CDR3 region has 15 residues. The CDR3 region has the DNA TGTGCCAGCAGCCAAAAAGGGCAGTTTAACGGGGAGCTGTTTTTT. Its protein product is CASSQKGQFNGELFF.

The gene calls are TRBV5-6 and TRBJ2-7; no clear D gene. The CDR3 sequence is 14 residues long. Trimming removed 0 bases at V and 0 bases at J, with 7 bases between. CDR1 SGHDT and CDR2 YYEEEE come from the germline V gene. Written as DNA, the CDR3 is TGTGCCAGCAGCTTGGGCAGGAACTCCTACGAGCAGTACTTC. Its protein is CASSLGRNSYEQYF.

The chain couples TRBV9 to TRBJ2-3; 7 bases fit TRBD1. The CDR3 runs 15 residues. The V segment lost 0 bases and the J segment 2 bases; nucleotides outside the gene matches: 3. CDR1 and CDR2 (germline): SGDLS, YYNGEE. The CDR3 DNA is TGTGCCAGCAGCGTAGCGACAGGGACCACAGATACGCAGTATTTT. It encodes CASSVATGTTDTQYF.

This chain links TRBV9 with TRBJ2-2; D is unresolved. Germline lookup yields CDR1 SGDLS and CDR2 YYNGEE. V was clipped by 4 bases and J by 0 bases, with 13 bases between them. The CDR3 consists of 16 residues. CDR3 sequence: CASSTRGDPNTGELFF. In DNA form, the CDR3 reads TGTGCCAGCAGCACCCGCGGCGATCCGAACACCGGGGAGCTGTTTTTT.

The gene calls are TRBV5-1 and TRBJ2-1; TRBD2 agrees at 12 bases. Per the germline V gene, CDR1 is SGHRS and CDR2 is YFSETQ. This CDR3 spans 16 amino acids. Unmatched junction bases numbered 5, after V lost 0 bases and J lost 7 bases. The CDR3 spells CASSLALAGGINEQFF. The CDR3 bases are TGCGCCAGCAGCTTGGCCCTAGCGGGGGGGATAAATGAGCAGTTCTTC. Full variable domain (remainder filled in from reference TRBV5-1 and TRBJ2-1): KAGVTQTPRYLIKTRGQQVTLSCSPISGHRSVSWYQQTPGQGLQFLFEYFSETQRNKGNFPGRFSGRQFSNSRSEMNVSTLELGDSALYLCASSLALAGGINEQFFGPGTRLTVL.

The J gene is TRBJ2-7, the V gene TRBV6-5; 9 nucleotides match TRBD1. The V gene's germline CDR1 is MNHEY and CDR2 SVGAGI. V dropped 1 base and J dropped 5; count of bases not matched to a gene: 9. The CDR3 extends over 16 amino acids. DNA of the CDR3: TGTGCCAGCAGTTACTACGGGACAGGGAAGCAGGACGAGCAGTACTTC. This codes for CASSYYGTGKQDEQYF.

This clone has a single count. V gene TRBV6-2 or TRBV6-3 combines with J gene TRBJ2-5; 9 bases are a match to TRBD1. V lost 6 bases to trimming and J lost 14 bases; unmatched junction nucleotides: 13. CDR3 size: 13 residues. Germline CDR1 reads MNHEY; CDR2 reads SVGEGT. This CDR3 is CASSDGQGPRYYF. The DNA for the CDR3 is TGTGCCAGCAGCGACGGACAGGGGCCTCGGTACTACTTC.

This chain links TRBV7-2 with TRBJ1-2, with a weak D call TRBD1 (5 bases). V lost 1 base and J 3 bases, leaving 12 bases between the germline ends. Germline V lookup: CDR1 SGHTA, CDR2 FQGNSA. The CDR3 loop spans 15 amino acids. The CDR3 region is CASSLVPGLDYGYTF. The DNA of the CDR3 is TGTGCCAGCAGCTTAGTCCCAGGGTTGGACTATGGCTACACCTTC.

The chain has TRBV6-5 and TRBJ2-2, with D possibly TRBD1 on 7 matching bases. The ends were cut back, 5 bases at V and 7 bases at J, with 11 bases in the middle. The CDR3 spans 13 residues. Germline CDR1 and CDR2: MNHEY and SVGAGI. The CDR3 DNA reads TGTGCCAGCAGTACAGGGGAGGTCGGGGAGCTGTTTTTT. Encoded protein: CASSTGEVGELFF.

The chain combines TRBV7-9 with TRBJ2-5, with 11 bases that match TRBD2. Trimming at V came to 4 bases and at J to 2 bases, leaving 3 bases not matched to a gene. The CDR3 is 15 residues long. Germline V gives CDR1 SEHNR, CDR2 FQNEAQ (reference sequence). The CDR3 nucleotides are TGTGCCAGCAGCTCGATAGCGGGGGGGCAAGAGACCCAGTACTTC. Protein sequence: CASSSIAGGQETQYF. Combining the CDR3 with reference TRBV7-9 and TRBJ2-5 gives the whole variable domain DTGVSQNPRHKITKRGQNVTFRCDPISEHNRLYWYRQTLGQGPEFLTYFQNEAQLEKSRLLSDRFSAERPKGSFSTLEIQRTEQGDSAMYLCASSSIAGGQETQYFGPGTRLLVL.

The chain joins TRBV5-1 to TRBJ2-7, with D perhaps matching TRBD1 (6 bases). This CDR3 contains 14 residues. V was shortened by 0 bases and J by 3 bases, with 10 bases between the two germline ends. In germline, CDR1 is SGHRS, CDR2 YFSETQ. DNA for the CDR3: TGCGCCAGCAGCTTGGAATCAGGGGTCTACGAGCAGTACTTC. Translating it yields CASSLESGVYEQYF.

This clone was counted once. V is TRBV6-1 and J is TRBJ2-2, with D possibly matching TRBD1 (5 bases). Between the trimmed V and J ends, which lost 4 bases and 0 bases, there was a span of 12 bases. The CDR3 consists of 16 residues. CDR1 is MNHNS and CDR2 is SASEGT in the germline V gene. The CDR3, as DNA: TGTGCCAGCAGTGGGTTGGACACTGCGAACACCGGGGAGCTGTTTTTT. Translation gives CASSGLDTANTGELFF.

The V call is TRBV28, the J call TRBJ1-1, with TRBD1 as a possible D gene (5 bases). V was shortened by 2 bases and J by 5 bases, with 12 bases between the two germline ends. Germline values: CDR1 MDHEN, CDR2 SYDVKM. The CDR3 consists of 14 residues. The CDR3 DNA sequence: TGTGCCAGCAGTTTAGCGGGGGTGTGGACTGAAGCTTTCTTT. Its translation: CASSLAGVWTEAFF. Full variable domain (remainder filled in from reference TRBV28 and TRBJ1-1): DVKVTQSSRYLVKRTGEKVFLECVQDMDHENMFWYRQDPGLGLRLIYFSYDVKMKEKGDIPEGYSVSREKKERFSLILESASTNQTSMYLCASSLAGVWTEAFFGQGTRLTVV.

This chain uses TRBV29-1 with TRBJ1-2; tentative D call: TRBD1 (6 bases). V was trimmed by 7 bases and J by 8 bases, leaving 26 bases between them. This CDR3 spans 15 amino acids. CDR1 SQVTM and CDR2 ANQGSEA come from the germline V gene. In DNA, the CDR3 is TGCAGCGCCGGGGGTGGGACATCATCACCATCGGGCTACACCTTC. Protein product: CSAGGGTSSPSGYTF.

V gene TRBV2 combines with J gene TRBJ2-3; TRBD2 agrees at 14 bases. V gave up 6 bases and J gave up 4 bases; unmatched junction bases: 6. This CDR3 is 16 amino acids long. Germline CDR1 reads SNHLY; CDR2 reads FYNNEI. The CDR3 here is CASSSRGLAGADTQYF. The CDR3 coding sequence is TGTGCCAGCAGCTCTAGGGGACTAGCGGGAGCAGATACGCAGTATTTT.

V is TRBV3-1 (or the pseudogene TRBV3-2) and J is TRBJ1-2, with 8 nucleotides matching TRBD1. CDR1 is LGHDT, CDR2 YNNKEL, per germline (reference sequence). The V segment lost 0 bases and the J segment 6 bases; nucleotides outside the gene matches: 0. The length of the CDR3 is 13 residues. This CDR3 reads CASSQETGDGYTF. The CDR3 DNA is TGTGCCAGCAGCCAAGAGACAGGGGATGGCTACACCTTC.

The chain has TRBV3-1 (or the pseudogene TRBV3-2) and TRBJ2-7; TRBD2 agrees at 9 bases. The V and J ends lost 2 bases and 1 base, in that order; junction bases with no gene match: 3. Germline V gene lookup returns CDR1 LGHDT and CDR2 YNNKEL (reference sequence). The CDR3 consists of 15 residues. CDR3 residues: CASSQWLAGSYEQYF. CDR3 in DNA: TGTGCCAGCAGCCAATGGCTAGCGGGATCCTACGAGCAGTACTTC.

The CDR3 nucleotides are TGTGCCACCAGCAGAGACCTTGGACAGGGGGCCAGGGCTAATTCACCCCTCCACTTT. Protein product: CATSRDLGQGARANSPLHF. V usage is TRBV15 and J usage is TRBJ1-6; 11 bases match TRBD1. The J segment lost 6 bases and the V segment lost 0 bases, leaving 10 bases of the junction unmatched. The CDR3 has 19 residues. CDR1 is LNHNV and CDR2 is YYDKDF in the germline V gene (reference sequence). The full variable domain, with the rest looked up from reference TRBV15 and TRBJ1-6, is DAMVIQNPRYQVTQFGKPVTLSCSQTLNHNVMYWYQQKSSQAPKLLFHYYDKDFNNEADTPDNFQSRRPNTSFCFLDIRSPGLGDTAMYLCATSRDLGQGARANSPLHFGNGTRLTVT.

The V and J genes are TRBV28 and TRBJ2-7; 12 bases fit TRBD2. The ends lost 2 bases at V and 2 bases at J; junction bases unmatched: 1. The CDR3 spans 15 residues. Germline V CDR1 and CDR2: MDHEN, SYDVKM. The CDR3 here is CASSLPSGGAYEQYF. The CDR3, as DNA: TGTGCCAGCAGTTTACCTAGCGGGGGGGCCTACGAGCAGTACTTC. Filled out from reference TRBV28 and TRBJ2-7, the complete variable domain reads DVKVTQSSRYLVKRTGEKVFLECVQDMDHENMFWYRQDPGLGLRLIYFSYDVKMKEKGDIPEGYSVSREKKERFSLILESASTNQTSMYLCASSLPSGGAYEQYFGPGTRLTVT.

The chain recombines TRBV27 with TRBJ2-3, with D possibly being TRBD2 (5 bases). The V gene lost 8 bases and the J gene lost 5 bases, with 23 bases spanning the gap. Germline V CDR1 and CDR2: MNHEY, SMNVEV (reference sequence). CDR3 size: 16 residues. CDR3: CASCSGPLAGGDTQYF. The CDR3 coding sequence is TGTGCCAGCTGCTCCGGGCCGCTTGCGGGTGGAGATACGCAGTATTTT.

This clone has just one count. CDR3 DNA: TGTGCCAGCAGCTCCTCAGGGATGCCGACCTACGAGCAGTACTTC. Amino acids: CASSSSGMPTYEQYF. V gene TRBV9 combines with J gene TRBJ2-7, with D possibly TRBD1 on 5 matching bases. Germline-derived CDR1 and CDR2 are SGDLS and YYNGEE. Trimming stripped 4 bases from V and 2 bases from J, with 16 bases between. The CDR3 totals 15 residues.

V and J are TRBV7-9 and TRBJ2-2; TRBD2 might be the D (6 bases). V lost 6 bases and J lost 8, with 16 bases in between. There are 14 residues in the CDR3. Germline V gives CDR1 SEHNR, CDR2 FQNEAQ (reference sequence). In DNA form, the CDR3 reads TGTGCCAGCAGGCCCCCGGGAGTAACGGGGGAGCTGTTTTTT. This encodes CASRPPGVTGELFF.

This chain joins TRBV13 and TRBJ1-1; D is undetermined. V shed 9 bases and J shed 0 bases, with 14 bases lying between them. CDR1 and CDR2 from the germline V gene are PRHDT and FYEKMQ (reference sequence). This CDR3 region has 14 residues. CDR3 region: CASRTGYMNTEAFF. CDR3 nucleotides: TGTGCCAGTAGGACGGGCTACATGAACACTGAAGCTTTCTTT.

This clone was detected once. V usage is TRBV5-1 and J usage is TRBJ1-1; D is ambiguous. V dropped 0 bases and J dropped 6 bases, with 9 bases sitting between them. Germline loops: CDR1 SGHRS, CDR2 YFSETQ. The CDR3 sequence is 13 residues long. The CDR3 coding sequence is TGCGCCAGCAGCTTGGAAGGAGAGCCTGAAGCTTTCTTT. This sequence encodes CASSLEGEPEAFF.

This clone was seen a single time. The rearrangement joins TRBV6-2 or TRBV6-3 to TRBJ2-7; a weak D match, TRBD1 (6 bases). Trimming took 5 bases from V and 5 from J, leaving 28 bases between them. This CDR3 contains 18 residues. Germline CDR1 is MNHEY and CDR2 is SVGEGT. CDR3 sequence reads: CASSSSSTDRSWADEQYF. The DNA for the CDR3 is TGTGCCAGCAGTAGCTCCTCAACGGACAGATCTTGGGCGGACGAGCAGTACTTC.

CDR3 protein: CASSAPLDPQETQYF. The DNA for the CDR3 is TGTGCCAGCAGCGCCCCCTTGGACCCCCAAGAGACCCAGTACTTC. This chain connects TRBV9 to TRBJ2-5; D unresolved. Germline V gene lookup returns CDR1 SGDLS and CDR2 YYNGEE. There are 15 residues in the CDR3. The V end was cut by 3 bases, the J end by 1 base, with 13 bases between. Using reference TRBV9 and TRBJ2-5 for the parts outside the CDR3, the full variable domain is DSGVTQTPKHLITATGQRVTLRCSPRSGDLSVYWYQQSLDQGLQFLIQYYNGEERAKGNILERFSAQQFPDLHSELNLSSLELGDSALYFCASSAPLDPQETQYFGPGTRLLVL.

The rearrangement joins TRBV19 to TRBJ1-1; D is unclear. V gave up 6 bases and J gave up 5 bases, with 13 bases separating them. This CDR3 is built from 13 residues. In germline, CDR1 is LNHDA, CDR2 SQIVND (reference sequence). The CDR3 nucleotides read TGTGCCAGTAGCTCGGGCGCAGTTACTGAAGCTTTCTTT. Its translation is CASSSGAVTEAFF.

This clone has a single count. J is TRBJ1-2 and V is TRBV7-9; 12 bases are a match to TRBD1. This CDR3 comprises 16 residues. CDR1 is SEHNR and CDR2 is FQNEAQ in the germline V gene (reference sequence). V was pared by 4 bases and J by 7 bases, with 10 bases of the junction left unmatched. CDR3 loop: CASSSPGTGGAAGYTF. CDR3 DNA sequence: TGTGCCAGCAGCTCCCCTGGGACAGGGGGCGCGGCTGGCTACACCTTC.